This is a list of T cell receptor beta chains from one sample in a study of blood T cell repertoires in COVID-19. Repertoires were generated with immunoSEQ multiplex PCR, while TCRdb's copy carries only in-frame clones and drops some. Here the sample spans over 150,000 clones, 65% to 85% being singletons. The sequencing sample was made of peripheral blood. Receptors were obtained from a man between 65 and 85 years old with active or convalescent COVID-19. Each CDR3 is given with its conserved first and last residue. D genes are given only for firm matches. The size field is filled for only some rows; it gives once, few, many or a size class.

V,length,J,size,D,CDR3,DNA
TRBV7-2,14,TRBJ1-2,-,-,CASSRDTGGYGYTF,TGTGCCAGCAGCAGGGACACGGGTGGCTATGGCTACACCTTC
TRBV18,14,TRBJ2-7,-,TRBD1,CASSPWDRVHEQYF,TGTGCCAGCTCACCTTGGGACAGGGTCCACGAGCAGTACTTC
TRBV7-9,13,TRBJ2-1,-,-,CASSLRGNGEQFF,TGTGCCAGCAGCTTACGGGGGAACGGTGAGCAGTTCTTC
TRBV9,16,TRBJ2-2,-,TRBD1,CASSVGTGKSAGELFF,TGTGCCAGCAGCGTAGGGACAGGGAAGAGCGCCGGGGAGCTGTTTTTT
TRBV7-9,18,TRBJ1-2,few,TRBD1,CASSLPATGLGLNYGYTF,TGTGCCAGCAGCTTACCGGCGACAGGGCTTGGCCTGAACTATGGCTACACCTTC
TRBV6-4,18,TRBJ1-5,-,TRBD1,CASSEAPVDRVNNQPQHF,TGTGCCAGCAGTGAGGCCCCAGTCGACAGGGTGAACAATCAGCCCCAGCATTTT
TRBV5-1,12,TRBJ1-1,-,TRBD1,CASGQGNTEAFF,TGCGCCAGCGGACAGGGCAACACTGAAGCTTTCTTT
TRBV11-2,17,TRBJ1-3,-,TRBD1,CASSLDQTGAFGNTIYF,TGTGCCAGCAGCTTAGATCAAACAGGGGCGTTTGGAAACACCATATATTTT
TRBV2,13,TRBJ1-6,once,TRBD1,CATKGQLFSPLHF,TGTGCCACCAAGGGACAGTTATTTTCACCCCTCCACTTT
TRBV7-2,14,TRBJ1-2,-,-,CASSPARVNYGYTF,TGTGCCAGCAGCCCCGCGAGGGTTAACTATGGCTACACCTTC
TRBV28,14,TRBJ2-5,once,TRBD1,CASIPGTGVETQYF,TGTGCCAGCATCCCAGGGACAGGGGTAGAGACCCAGTACTTC
TRBV5-1,14,TRBJ2-7,-,-,CASSLVASSHEQYF,TGCGCCAGCAGCTTGGTTGCTAGCTCCCACGAGCAGTACTTC
TRBV18,14,TRBJ1-1,-,-,CASSLRGVNTEAFF,TGTGCCAGCTCTCTACGGGGAGTTAACACTGAAGCTTTCTTT
TRBV6-1,16,TRBJ2-3,-,-,CASSEQALLAPVAQYF,TGTGCCAGCAGTGAACAAGCCCTTTTAGCACCTGTGGCGCAGTATTTT
TRBV5-5,16,TRBJ1-5,-,-,CASSPFPDYSNQPQHF,TGTGCCAGCAGCCCATTCCCGGACTATAGCAATCAGCCCCAGCATTTT
TRBV29-1,14,TRBJ1-3,few,TRBD1,CSVSETGPGNTIYF,TGCAGCGTTTCAGAGACAGGGCCTGGAAACACCATATATTTT
TRBV6-2/TRBV6-3,14,TRBJ2-1,-,TRBD1,CASSWTGDSNEQFF,TGTGCCAGCAGTTGGACAGGGGACTCCAATGAGCAGTTCTTC
TRBV10-3,13,TRBJ2-7,-,TRBD1,CAIAPTGLYEQYF,TGTGCCATCGCCCCGACAGGGCTATACGAGCAGTACTTC
TRBV28,16,TRBJ1-3,-,-,CASSTTSPGSGNTIYF,TGTGCCAGCAGTACAACATCACCGGGCTCTGGAAACACCATATATTTT
TRBV3-1/TRBV3-2,12,TRBJ1-5,-,-,CASSQDQQPQHF,TGTGCCAGCAGCCAAGATCAGCAGCCCCAGCATTTT
TRBV9,16,TRBJ1-4,-,TRBD1,CASSGTGRLYNEKLFF,TGTGCCAGCAGTGGGACAGGTCGGCTCTATAATGAAAAACTGTTTTTT
TRBV9,13,TRBJ1-1,-,-,CASSVLGASEAFF,TGTGCCAGCAGCGTACTAGGGGCTTCTGAAGCTTTCTTT
TRBV10-3,15,TRBJ2-4,-,-,CAISEGALAKNIQYF,TGTGCCATCAGTGAGGGGGCACTAGCCAAAAACATTCAGTACTTC
TRBV19,13,TRBJ2-7,-,TRBD2,CASRTSGSGEQYF,TGTGCCAGTCGGACTAGCGGGAGCGGCGAGCAGTACTTC
TRBV18,16,TRBJ2-1,-,-,CASSLASAITYNEQFF,TGTGCCAGCTCATTAGCTAGCGCAATAACCTACAATGAGCAGTTCTTC
TRBV11-2,16,TRBJ2-2,-,TRBD2,CASSFWTSRNTGELFF,TGTGCCAGCAGCTTCTGGACTAGCCGGAACACCGGGGAGCTGTTTTTT
TRBV7-2,15,TRBJ1-6,once,TRBD1,CASSYDRARSSPLHF,TGTGCCAGCAGCTATGACAGGGCTCGGAGTTCACCCCTCCACTTT
TRBV6-1,13,TRBJ2-1,-,-,CASSEGLIVEQFF,TGTGCCAGCAGTGAAGGACTAATCGTTGAGCAGTTCTTC
TRBV19,14,TRBJ1-1,once,-,CASSIVSRRPHAFF,TGTGCCAGTAGTATAGTGTCCCGCAGGCCCCATGCTTTCTTT
TRBV3-1/TRBV3-2,15,TRBJ2-1,-,TRBD2,CASSQTGGGWDEQFF,TGTGCCAGCAGCCAGACCGGGGGGGGCTGGGATGAGCAGTTCTTC
TRBV2,17,TRBJ1-5,-,TRBD1,CASRGQGVNYRNQPQHF,TGTGCCAGCAGGGGACAGGGTGTTAATTATCGAAATCAGCCCCAGCATTTT
TRBV5-1,14,TRBJ1-1,-,TRBD1,CASSLGDRDAEAFF,TGCGCCAGCAGCTTGGGAGACAGGGACGCTGAAGCTTTCTTT
TRBV4-3,17,TRBJ1-3,once,TRBD1,CASSQDPQGASGNTIYF,TGCGCCAGCAGCCAAGATCCACAGGGGGCCTCTGGAAACACCATATATTTT
TRBV7-8,17,TRBJ2-2,-,-,CASSLAGGTANTGELFF,TGTGCCAGCAGCTTAGCCGGAGGGACAGCGAACACCGGGGAGCTGTTTTTT
TRBV10-1,13,TRBJ1-5,few,-,CASSAGFNQPQHF,TGCGCCAGTTCCGCAGGATTCAATCAGCCCCAGCATTTT
TRBV29-1,13,TRBJ2-7,-,-,CSVEEDSSYEQYF,TGCAGCGTTGAAGAGGACAGCTCCTACGAGCAGTACTTC
TRBV30,19,TRBJ2-7,few,-,CAWRAQQGQGQGLSYEQYF,TGTGCCTGGAGAGCCCAGCAGGGGCAAGGACAAGGCTTATCCTACGAGCAGTACTTC
TRBV7-9,15,TRBJ1-1,-,TRBD1,CASSLGQAETTEAFF,TGTGCCAGCAGCCTTGGACAGGCGGAGACCACTGAAGCTTTCTTT
TRBV6-6,14,TRBJ2-5,once,TRBD2,CASSYGGDAETQYF,TGTGCCAGCAGTTATGGGGGGGACGCAGAGACCCAGTACTTC
TRBV5-5,14,TRBJ1-3,-,-,CASSLAGSGNTIYF,TGTGCCAGCAGCTTGGCCGGGTCTGGAAACACCATATATTTT
TRBV28,15,TRBJ1-2,-,TRBD1,CASSLPDRIWYGYTF,TGTGCCAGCAGCCTGCCGGACAGGATTTGGTATGGCTACACCTTC
TRBV7-9,15,TRBJ2-7,-,TRBD2,CASSSQRGGAYEQYF,TGTGCCAGCAGCTCCCAGCGGGGGGGGGCCTACGAGCAGTACTTC
TRBV7-2,14,TRBJ2-3,-,-,CASSYSGRQVTQYF,TGTGCCAGCAGCTATAGTGGGAGGCAGGTTACGCAGTATTTT
TRBV29-1,12,TRBJ2-7,-,-,CSVEGQTYEQYF,TGCAGCGTTGAAGGACAGACCTACGAGCAGTACTTC
TRBV18,13,TRBJ1-4,-,-,CASSPQDNEKLFF,TGTGCCAGCTCACCTCAGGATAATGAAAAACTGTTTTTT
TRBV2,15,TRBJ2-2,-,TRBD2,CASGGRVVDTGELFF,TGTGCCAGCGGGGGGAGGGTTGTGGACACCGGGGAGCTGTTTTTT
TRBV19,13,TRBJ1-2,few,-,CASSISRDYGYTF,TGTGCCAGTAGTATCTCCAGGGACTATGGCTACACCTTC
TRBV5-1,13,TRBJ1-2,once,TRBD1,CASSEDRVVGYTF,TGCGCCAGCAGCGAAGACAGGGTCGTCGGCTACACCTTC
TRBV19,15,TRBJ2-5,-,TRBD1,CASSRQGLPQETQYF,TGTGCCAGCAGCCGACAGGGGCTTCCCCAAGAGACCCAGTACTTC
TRBV5-1,13,TRBJ1-4,-,-,CASRGAENEKLFF,TGCGCCAGCAGAGGGGCGGAGAATGAAAAACTGTTTTTT
TRBV5-1,14,TRBJ1-6,once,TRBD1,CASSRQGGNSPLHF,TGCGCCAGCAGTAGACAGGGTGGTAATTCACCCCTCCACTTT
TRBV5-1,20,TRBJ2-1,-,-,CASSLSASQSQRGSYNEQFF,TGCGCCAGCAGCTTGTCCGCTTCCCAAAGCCAAAGGGGGTCCTACAATGAGCAGTTCTTC
TRBV7-3,15,TRBJ2-3,-,TRBD1,CASSPTGGPTDTQYF,TGTGCCAGCAGCCCGACAGGGGGCCCCACAGATACGCAGTATTTT
TRBV7-6,14,TRBJ1-1,-,-,CASSFSQGNTEAFF,TGTGCCAGCAGCTTCTCCCAGGGAAACACTGAAGCTTTCTTT
TRBV5-1,14,TRBJ2-3,-,-,CASSRTEKADTQYF,TGCGCCAGCAGCCGGACAGAAAAAGCAGATACGCAGTATTTT
TRBV30,16,TRBJ1-1,few,-,CAWSVRFNRLNTEAFF,TGTGCCTGGAGTGTACGATTTAACAGGTTGAACACTGAAGCTTTCTTT
TRBV2,14,TRBJ2-7,-,TRBD2,CASSSGSPPYEQYF,TGTGCCAGCTCAAGCGGGAGTCCCCCCTACGAGCAGTACTTC